The 29 T cell receptor beta chains in this list originate from one sample, sequenced in a study of graft-versus-host responses after intestinal transplantation. Produced via immunoSEQ multiplex PCR; TCRdb's table is partial and in-frame only. The sample yields about 120,000 clones, approximately 95% seen once. These receptors' targets are unknown. The sample here was unstimulated CD4+ T cells sorted from spleen or lymph node cells, taken before intestinal transplant. The receptors derive from a human donor who received an intestinal transplant.

The chain joins TRBV7-2 to TRBJ2-3; tentatively, D is TRBD1 (5 bases). The CDR3 runs 13 residues. V dropped 1 base and J dropped 8 bases, with 10 bases sitting between them. Germline V gene sequence: CDR1 SGHTA, CDR2 FQGNSA. The CDR3 nucleotides read TGTGCCAGCAGCTTAGAGGGGTCAGGTACGCAGTATTTT. Amino acids: CASSLEGSGTQYF.

The rearrangement links TRBV7-2 to TRBJ2-7; no definite D call. This CDR3 has 12 amino acids. V lost 10 bases and J 2 bases, leaving 12 bases between the germline ends. The germline V gene encodes CDR1 SGHTA and CDR2 FQGNSA. The CDR3 DNA is TGTGCCACCCGTGGAGCAGCCTACGAGCAGTACTTC. It is translated as CATRGAAYEQYF.

The gene calls are TRBV5-4 and TRBJ2-7; no reliable D call. The germline V and J ends were trimmed by 2 bases and 4 bases, with 13 bases remaining between them. CDR3 length equals 14 residues. Germline V CDR1 and CDR2: SGHNT, YYREEE (reference sequence). The CDR3 DNA reads as TGTGCCAGCAGCTTTTTCGAGAAGAGGTACGAGCAGTACTTC. Residues: CASSFFEKRYEQYF.

The chain combines TRBV28 with TRBJ1-1; a possible D gene is TRBD1 (6 bases). CDR1 is MDHEN and CDR2 is SYDVKM in the germline V gene. V dropped 5 bases and J dropped 0 bases, with 10 bases sitting between them. This CDR3 is built from 14 residues. CDR3 DNA: TGTGCCAGCAGTGCCGGGACATTGAACACTGAAGCTTTCTTT. Its translation is CASSAGTLNTEAFF. The variable domain in full, completed from reference TRBV28 and TRBJ1-1, reads DVKVTQSSRYLVKRTGEKVFLECVQDMDHENMFWYRQDPGLGLRLIYFSYDVKMKEKGDIPEGYSVSREKKERFSLILESASTNQTSMYLCASSAGTLNTEAFFGQGTRLTVV.

V and J are TRBV18 and TRBJ2-5; D assignment may be TRBD1 or TRBD2 (5 bases each). There are 14 residues in the CDR3. The ends were cut back, 4 bases at V and 5 bases at J, with 14 bases in the middle. Germline CDR1 and CDR2: KGHSH and LQKENI. DNA of the CDR3: TGTGCCAGCTCACAGATGGGACCTGGGGAGACCCAGTACTTC. Protein sequence: CASSQMGPGETQYF.

The rearrangement links TRBV7-3 to TRBJ2-2; no clear D gene. Germline V lookup: CDR1 SGHTA, CDR2 FQGTGA. V lost 4 bases, J lost 7 bases, and 10 bases lay in between. The CDR3 loop spans 13 amino acids. As DNA, the CDR3 is TGTGCCAGCAGCTCAAGGTCGAGCGGGGAGCTGTTTTTT. It specifies CASSSRSSGELFF.

The V and J genes are TRBV2 and TRBJ2-1; the D gene is possibly TRBD2 (5 bases). The CDR3 length is 15 residues. The V and J ends lost 6 bases and 8 bases respectively, with 20 bases between them. Germline V CDR1 and CDR2: SNHLY, FYNNEI. The CDR3 reads CASRVTPTLVYEQFF. The CDR3 DNA reads as TGTGCCAGCAGAGTAACTCCTACACTAGTCTATGAGCAGTTCTTC.

The CDR3: CASSSATQGHYEQYF. CDR3 in DNA: TGTGCCAGCAGCTCCGCTACGCAGGGCCATTACGAGCAGTACTTC. The V gene is TRBV5-4, the J gene TRBJ2-5, with D perhaps TRBD1 (5 bases). The DNA end lines up better with TRBJ2-7; the J call may be wrong. Looked up from germline, CDR1 is SGHNT and CDR2 is YYREEE (reference sequence). CDR3 length equals 15 residues.

The chain is built from TRBV7-3 and TRBJ1-1; tentatively, D is TRBD1 (5 bases). Trimming stripped 2 bases from V and 5 bases from J, with 12 bases between. The germline V gene encodes CDR1 SGHTA and CDR2 FQGTGA. The length of the CDR3 is 14 residues. The CDR3 bases are TGTGCCAGCAGCTTATCGGGGCGGGGTACTGAAGCTTTCTTT. Translated: CASSLSGRGTEAFF.

This chain uses TRBV6-5 with TRBJ2-7; D not resolved. This CDR3 has 13 amino acids. V lost 5 bases, J lost 5 bases, and 13 bases lay in between. The germline V gene has CDR1 MNHEY and CDR2 SVGAGI. The CDR3 reads CASSEIRSDEQYF. In DNA form, the CDR3 reads TGTGCCAGCAGTGAAATACGCTCGGACGAGCAGTACTTC.

The CDR3 DNA follows: TGTGCCAGCAGTGTCAGGTTTGGGGGGACAGATACGCAGTATTTT. It specifies CASSVRFGGTDTQYF. The chain recombines TRBV2 with TRBJ2-3; possible D gene TRBD2, 6 bases. V was trimmed by 4 bases and J by 3 bases, leaving 14 bases between them. The germline V gene encodes CDR1 SNHLY and CDR2 FYNNEI. The length of the CDR3 is 15 residues.

The chain combines TRBV10-2 with TRBJ2-7; 13 bases fit TRBD2. Per germline, CDR1 WSHSY and CDR2 SAAADI. The V gene end was trimmed by 8 bases and the J gene end by 5 bases; junction bases not matched to a gene: 6. The CDR3 has 14 residues. DNA for the CDR3: TGCGCCAGCGGGGGACTAGCGGGACGCAACGAGCAGTACTTC. Protein product: CASGGLAGRNEQYF.

The chain uses TRBV19 and TRBJ2-1, with TRBD1 identical over 7 bases. J was trimmed by 0 bases and V by 7 bases; bases with no gene match: 6. The CDR3 is made up of 15 amino acids. Germline values: CDR1 LNHDA, CDR2 SQIVND (reference sequence). The CDR3 DNA reads TGTGCCAGTAATGCAGGGGGAAGCTCCTACAATGAGCAGTTCTTC. Its protein is CASNAGGSSYNEQFF.

V and J are TRBV28 and TRBJ2-5; D not resolved. This CDR3 is 12 amino acids long. Trimming pared 1 base from V and 2 bases from J, leaving 2 bases between. Germline CDR1 reads MDHEN; CDR2 reads SYDVKM. The CDR3, as DNA: TGTGCCAGCAGTTTATCACAAGAGACCCAGTACTTC. This sequence encodes CASSLSQETQYF.

The chain couples TRBV30 to TRBJ1-2, with unresolved D. CDR3 length: 13 amino acids. V lost 6 bases to trimming and J lost 0 bases, with 11 bases between them. The germline CDR1 and CDR2 sequences are GTSNPN and SVGIG (reference sequence). The CDR3 protein is CACLPGTNYGYTF. CDR3 coding DNA: TGTGCCTGCCTCCCGGGGACTAACTATGGCTACACCTTC.

The chain uses TRBV9 and TRBJ1-5; a weak D match, TRBD1 (5 bases). The CDR3 totals 15 residues. The germline CDR1 and CDR2 sequences are SGDLS and YYNGEE. V was pared by 3 bases and J by 2 bases, with 12 bases between. This CDR3 reads CASSEGTARNQPQHF. The DNA for the CDR3 is TGTGCCAGCAGCGAGGGGACTGCCCGCAATCAGCCCCAGCATTTT. The full variable domain, in which reference TRBV9 and TRBJ1-5 provide the parts outside the CDR3, is DSGVTQTPKHLITATGQRVTLRCSPRSGDLSVYWYQQSLDQGLQFLIQYYNGEERAKGNILERFSAQQFPDLHSELNLSSLELGDSALYFCASSEGTARNQPQHFGDGTRLSIL.

This chain connects TRBV5-1 to TRBJ2-3, with D maybe TRBD1 (6 bases). Germline CDR1 SGHRS, CDR2 YFSETQ. V gave up 3 bases and J gave up 2 bases, with 16 bases separating them. This CDR3 is built from 16 residues. The CDR3 DNA sequence: TGCGCCAGCAGCTGGATAGGACAGAGATCCACAGATACGCAGTATTTT. Translated: CASSWIGQRSTDTQYF.

In DNA, the CDR3 is TGTGCCAGCAGCCAAGATTTAGGGACAGTGACAGATACGCAGTATTTT. Its translation: CASSQDLGTVTDTQYF. This rearrangement joins TRBV4-2 to TRBJ2-3; TRBD1 agrees at 7 bases. This CDR3 is built from 16 residues. Germline values: CDR1 LGHNA, CDR2 YNFKEQ. V was clipped by 0 bases and J by 3 bases; unmatched bases: 6.

The V and J genes are TRBV2 and TRBJ2-7; tentative D call: TRBD2 (6 bases). CDR1 is SNHLY, CDR2 FYNNEI, per germline. V was cut by 7 bases and J by 5 bases, with 15 bases left in between. This CDR3 spans 13 amino acids. CDR3 DNA sequence: TGTGCCAGCACTGACCCAGGGAGGCACGAGCAGTACTTC. This codes for CASTDPGRHEQYF. Variable domain in full (rest from reference TRBV2 and TRBJ2-7): EPEVTQTPSHQVTQMGQEVILRCVPISNHLYFYWYRQILGQKVEFLVSFYNNEISEKSEIFDDQFSVERPDGSNFTLKIRSTKLEDSAMYFCASTDPGRHEQYFGPGTRLTVT.

The rearrangement uses TRBV27 and TRBJ2-3; no definite D call. The CDR3 runs to 14 residues. The germline gives CDR1 MNHEY, CDR2 SMNVEV (reference sequence). The V gene lost 5 bases and the J gene lost 2 bases, with 11 bases spanning the gap. The CDR3 DNA is TGTGCCAGCAGTCCTAACCCGAACACAGATACGCAGTATTTT. This encodes CASSPNPNTDTQYF.

The chain carries TRBV5-6 and TRBJ2-7; D unclear. The CDR3 is 14 residues long. The V and J ends lost 0 bases and 6 bases respectively, with 13 bases between them. Germline lookup yields CDR1 SGHDT and CDR2 YYEEEE. The CDR3 loop reads CASSLEGWVSEQYF. The CDR3, as DNA: TGTGCCAGCAGCTTGGAAGGTTGGGTCTCCGAGCAGTACTTC. Drawing the rest from reference TRBV5-6 and TRBJ2-7, the complete variable domain is DAGVTQSPTHLIKTRGQQVTLRCSPKSGHDTVSWYQQALGQGPQFIFQYYEEEERQRGNFPDRFSGHQFPNYSSELNVNALLLGDSALYLCASSLEGWVSEQYFGPGTRLTVT.

This chain joins TRBV9 and TRBJ2-1; 7 bases are shared with TRBD2. Germline V gene data show CDR1 as SGDLS and CDR2 as YYNGEE. V shed 2 bases and J 8 bases; nucleotides not matched to a gene: 10. The CDR3 has 15 amino acids. The DNA of the CDR3 is TGTGCCAGCAGCGTCCGGGACTACGATATGGATGAGCAGTTCTTC. It yields the protein CASSVRDYDMDEQFF.

This rearrangement joins TRBV19 to TRBJ2-3, with 12 bases fitting TRBD2. V dropped 3 bases and J dropped 3; count of bases not matched to a gene: 13. This CDR3 comprises 19 residues. CDR1 LNHDA and CDR2 SQIVND come from the germline V gene (reference sequence). The CDR3 sequence: CASSIRGLAGPTRTDTQYF. The DNA for the CDR3 is TGTGCCAGTAGTATCAGGGGACTAGCGGGCCCGACGAGGACAGATACGCAGTATTTT.

Only one count was recorded for this clone. The chain carries TRBV6-6 and TRBJ1-5; unclear D gene. Germline lookup yields CDR1 MNHNY and CDR2 SVGAGI (reference sequence). V dropped 0 bases and J dropped 4 bases, with 7 bases sitting between them. CDR3 length: 14 amino acids. CDR3 in amino acids: CASSYSGLNQPQHF. The CDR3 nucleotides read TGTGCCAGCAGTTACTCAGGGTTGAATCAGCCCCAGCATTTT.

This sequence joins TRBV5-1 and TRBJ2-1; D is possibly TRBD1 or TRBD2 (5 bases each). Trimming shortened V by 2 bases and J by 0 bases, and 21 bases separated the two germline ends. The CDR3 loop spans 19 amino acids. The germline CDR1 and CDR2 sequences are SGHRS and YFSETQ. The CDR3 DNA reads TGCGCCAGCAGCTTTACCAACCGGGGCCTCAGTACCTCCTACAATGAGCAGTTCTTC. Translated: CASSFTNRGLSTSYNEQFF.

The chain is built from TRBV5-8 and TRBJ1-5, with D possibly being TRBD1 (6 bases). Germline V gene data show CDR1 as SGHTS and CDR2 as YDEGEE. The CDR3 runs 15 residues. V was clipped by 2 bases and J by 1 base, with 10 bases between them. This chain's CDR3 is CASSFQGPSNQPQHF. The CDR3, as DNA: TGTGCCAGCAGCTTCCAGGGGCCCAGCAATCAGCCCCAGCATTTT. The variable domain in full, with the rest retrieved from reference TRBV5-8 and TRBJ1-5, is EAGVTQSPTHLIKTRGQQATLRCSPISGHTSVYWYQQALGLGLQFLLWYDEGEERNRGNFPPRFSGRQFPNYSSELNVNALELEDSALYLCASSFQGPSNQPQHFGDGTRLSIL.

This chain joins TRBV7-2 and TRBJ2-5; 8 bases map to TRBD2. Germline CDR1 SGHTA, CDR2 FQGNSA. V dropped 5 bases and J dropped 5; count of bases not matched to a gene: 10. There are 15 residues in the CDR3. The chain's CDR3 is CASSIQSGSSETQYF. Written as DNA, the CDR3 is TGTGCCAGCAGCATACAGAGCGGGAGTAGTGAGACCCAGTACTTC. Based on the CDR3 plus reference TRBV7-2 and TRBJ2-5, the full variable domain is GAGVSQSPSNKVTEKGKDVELRCDPISGHTALYWYRQSLGQGLEFLIYFQGNSAPDKSGLPSDRFSAERTGGSVSTLTIQRTQQEDSAVYLCASSIQSGSSETQYFGPGTRLLVL.

This chain links TRBV6-5 with TRBJ1-5, with D tentatively TRBD1 (6 bases). The germline V gene has CDR1 MNHEY and CDR2 SVGAGI. The CDR3 spans 14 residues. V was shortened by 7 bases and J by 3 bases, with 13 bases between the two germline ends. CDR3 region: CASNPGTHNQPQHF. CDR3 nucleotides: TGTGCCAGCAATCCCGGGACACACAATCAGCCCCAGCATTTT.

This chain links TRBV27 with TRBJ1-1, with TRBD1 matching over 7 bases. With V trimmed by 4 bases and J by 6 bases, 11 bases remained unmatched. The germline V gene encodes CDR1 MNHEY and CDR2 SMNVEV (reference sequence). The CDR3 is 15 amino acids. This chain's CDR3 is CASSSPQGRRAEAFF. The CDR3 DNA reads TGTGCCAGCAGTTCCCCACAGGGGAGAAGGGCTGAAGCTTTCTTT.